These 32 T cell receptor beta chains were sequenced from one sample in a study of CD8 T cells in ankylosing spondylitis. General observations from the study: A motif in TCR beta, a set of 8 or 9 highly homologous variants, appeared characteristic of ankylosing spondylitis blood.

Their cognate antigens are unknown. TCRdb recomputed calls from the 5' RACE reads with MiXCR, one row per CDR3 protein. This sample yields 750,000 to 850,000 distinct CDR3 sequences, of which approximately 10% are seen a single time; more than 0.5% belongs to the top ten. Sequenced: blood, either unsorted or a sorted T cell fraction (not recorded which). These receptors were taken from a male donor with ankylosing spondylitis.

The CDR3 DNA reads TGTGCCAGCCTTCGACAGGGGGGCGGCTACACCTTC. Its translation is CASLRQGGGYTF. The chain is built from TRBV6-5 and TRBJ1-2, with 9 nucleotides matching TRBD1. This CDR3 spans 12 amino acids. Germline V gene sequence: CDR1 MNHEY, CDR2 SVGAGI. Trimming cost V 8 bases and J 8 bases; bases outside gene matches: 6.

This clonotype showed up just a few times. The gene calls are TRBV7-2 and TRBJ1-1; tentative D call: TRBD1 (6 bases). Germline CDR1 reads SGHTA; CDR2 reads FQGNSA. The CDR3 runs 16 residues. V lost 10 bases to trimming and J lost 7 bases, with 28 bases between them. CDR3 region: CAIPTSRGVGVSEAFF. CDR3 coding DNA: TGTGCCATCCCCACCAGTAGGGGGGTAGGCGTTAGTGAAGCTTTCTTT.

Notes on this clonotype: One end of the junction fails to match germline, which may point to a read error. This chain uses TRBV20-1 with TRBJ2-3; D ambiguous. Germline-derived CDR1 and CDR2 are DFQATT and SNEGSKA (reference sequence). This CDR3 region has 11 residues. In DNA, the CDR3 is TGCAGTGCTTCCTCCGTAGATACGCGGTATTTT. Its translation is CSASSVDTRYF.

This clonotype was recorded a few times. The chain carries TRBV4-2 and TRBJ2-5; TRBD1 aligns across 10 bases. There are 15 residues in the CDR3. In germline, CDR1 is LGHNA, CDR2 YNFKEQ. The junction had 3 bases not matched to a gene; V was cut back by 1 base and J by 4 bases. CDR3 DNA sequence: TGTGCCAGCAGCCAAGTCGGACAGGGGGGAGAGACCCAGTACTTC. Protein product: CASSQVGQGGETQYF.

There are a few counts of this clonotype. This sequence joins TRBV7-2 and TRBJ2-7; weak D call: TRBD1 (6 bases). V lost 5 bases, J lost 3 bases, and 11 bases lay in between. This CDR3 region has 13 residues. CDR1 is SGHTA and CDR2 is FQGNSA in the germline V gene. This CDR3 reads CASSVTGNYEQYF. As DNA, the CDR3 is TGTGCCAGCAGCGTAACAGGGAACTACGAGCAGTACTTC.

This clonotype has ten or more counts. The V gene is TRBV11-2, the J gene TRBJ2-7; TRBD2 aligns across 14 bases. Trimming removed 5 bases from V and 2 bases from J; junction bases left unmatched: 14. The CDR3 contains 19 residues. Per germline, CDR1 SGHAT and CDR2 FQNNGV. The CDR3 DNA sequence: TGTGCCAGCAGCCCAAGGACTAGCGGGGGGCTTGACTTTGCCTACGAGCAGTACTTC. This sequence encodes CASSPRTSGGLDFAYEQYF.

V and J are TRBV10-3 and TRBJ2-5; a possible D gene is TRBD1 (6 bases). Germline CDR1 is ENHRY and CDR2 is SYGVKD. There are 13 residues in the CDR3. Trimming left V 4 bases short and J 5 bases short, with 11 bases between. The CDR3 region is CAISVKGVETQYF. The CDR3 DNA is TGTGCCATCAGTGTCAAGGGGGTGGAGACCCAGTACTTC.

This clonotype was counted ten times or more. The gene calls are TRBV5-1 and TRBJ2-3; perhaps TRBD1 as D (5 bases). The CDR3 sequence is 14 residues long. Germline V CDR1 and CDR2: SGHRS, YFSETQ. V dropped 3 bases and J dropped 1 base, with 9 bases sitting between them. CDR3 sequence: CASSSETGTDTQYF. The CDR3 coding sequence is TGCGCCAGCAGCTCTGAGACAGGCACAGATACGCAGTATTTT.

The chain is built from TRBV18 and TRBJ2-1, with D perhaps matching TRBD1 or TRBD2 (5 bases each). With 4 bases removed from V and 5 bases from J, the gap between germline ends came to 15 bases. The CDR3 is 15 amino acids. CDR1 and CDR2 (germline): KGHSH, LQKENI. CDR3 loop: CASSQWGTLDNEQFF. The CDR3, as DNA: TGTGCCAGCTCACAGTGGGGGACCCTAGACAATGAGCAGTTCTTC.

Points on this clonotype: This may be a read error, as it is one base from a much larger clone. CDR3 DNA: TGTGCCAGCAGCGTAGGATGGGGGGCAAGCCAACGATTAAGCACAGATACGCAGTATTTT. Its protein product is CASSVGWGASQRLSTDTQYF. The chain joins TRBV9 to TRBJ2-3, with D possibly being TRBD1 or TRBD2 (6 bases each). With 0 bases removed from V and 0 bases from J, the gap between germline ends came to 23 bases. This CDR3 spans 20 amino acids. Germline-derived CDR1 and CDR2 are SGDLS and YYNGEE. Complete variable domain (other parts from reference TRBV9 and TRBJ2-3): DSGVTQTPKHLITATGQRVTLRCSPRSGDLSVYWYQQSLDQGLQFLIQYYNGEERAKGNILERFSAQQFPDLHSELNLSSLELGDSALYFCASSVGWGASQRLSTDTQYFGPGTRLTVL.

This clonotype was seen a few times. The chain links TRBV6-2 or TRBV6-3 to TRBJ2-7; no firm D call. The CDR3 covers 17 residues. Germline loops: CDR1 MNHEY, CDR2 SVGEGT. Trimming took off 0 bases at V and 0 bases at J, with 15 bases between the two ends. DNA of the CDR3: TGTGCCAGCAGTTACTCGAGTCACCAAACTCCCTCCTACGAGCAGTACTTC. As protein: CASSYSSHQTPSYEQYF.

This clonotype was detected a few times. The genes are TRBV5-1 and TRBJ1-1, with D tentatively TRBD1 (6 bases). The CDR3 loop spans 15 amino acids. Germline V gene lookup returns CDR1 SGHRS and CDR2 YFSETQ. Trimming left V 5 bases short and J 0 bases short, with 14 bases between. CDR3 DNA: TGCGCCAGCAGGGTAACAGGGTCGGTGAACACTGAAGCTTTCTTT. This translates into CASRVTGSVNTEAFF.

This clonotype came up many times. V and J are TRBV4-3 and TRBJ1-1; the match to TRBD1 covers 8 bases. Germline CDR1 reads LGHNA; CDR2 reads YSLEER. The CDR3 loop spans 14 amino acids. V lost 4 bases, J lost 2 bases, and 3 bases stayed unmatched. The DNA of the CDR3 is TGCGCCAGCAGCCGCGGACAGGGTAACACTGAAGCTTTCTTT. Protein product: CASSRGQGNTEAFF.

This clonotype has a handful of counts. CDR3 in DNA: TGTGCCAGCAGTGGTTTCGTCTACGAGCAGTACTTC. Translated: CASSGFVYEQYF. V gene TRBV2 combines with J gene TRBJ2-7; D is unresolved. The V gene's germline CDR1 is SNHLY and CDR2 FYNNEI. This CDR3 spans 12 amino acids. V lost 4 bases to trimming and J lost 3 bases, with 7 bases between them.

This clonotype came up many times. The gene calls are TRBV4-2 and TRBJ2-5; TRBD2 matches at 14 bases. V was clipped by 0 bases and J by 3 bases; unmatched bases: 6. The CDR3 length is 18 residues. Germline CDR1 is LGHNA and CDR2 is YNFKEQ. The CDR3 DNA reads as TGTGCCAGCAGCCAAGAACAGGGACTAGCGGGAGCAGAAGAGACCCAGTACTTC. Translation gives CASSQEQGLAGAEETQYF.

The chain carries TRBV20-1 and TRBJ1-2, with D possibly being TRBD1 (5 bases). Germline CDR1 is DFQATT and CDR2 is SNEGSKA (reference sequence). Between the trimmed V and J ends, which lost 1 base and 12 bases, there was a span of 21 bases. The length of the CDR3 is 14 residues. The CDR3: CSARVGRVAGLDTF. CDR3 coding DNA: TGCAGTGCTAGAGTAGGTCGCGTGGCAGGGCTGGACACCTTC.

V usage is TRBV5-1 and J usage is TRBJ1-3; D is unclear. CDR1 is SGHRS, CDR2 YFSETQ, per germline. CDR3 length equals 16 residues. V was shortened by 0 bases and J by 0 bases, with 10 bases between the two germline ends. The chain's CDR3 is CASSLGLRDSGNTIYF. The CDR3 DNA reads TGCGCCAGCAGCTTGGGGCTACGAGACTCTGGAAACACCATATATTTT.

This clonotype has only a few counts. The chain combines TRBV15 with TRBJ1-5; D perhaps matches TRBD1 (6 bases). The V gene lost 1 base and the J gene lost 7 bases, with 14 bases spanning the gap. Germline lookup yields CDR1 LNHNV and CDR2 YYDKDF (reference sequence). This CDR3 region has 15 residues. The CDR3 nucleotides are TGTGCCACCAGCAGAGTACAGGGTGTATTACAGCCCCAGCATTTT. Protein product: CATSRVQGVLQPQHF.

This clonotype was seen a few times. The rearrangement links TRBV5-5 to TRBJ1-2; D is undetermined. The V and J ends lost 0 bases and 1 base respectively, with 10 bases between them. Looked up from germline, CDR1 is SGHKS and CDR2 is YYEKEE (reference sequence). This CDR3 has 15 amino acids. DNA of the CDR3: TGTGCCAGCAGCTTGGTCCGGCTGCTTAACTATGGCTACACCTTC. Amino acid sequence: CASSLVRLLNYGYTF.

Ten or more counts support this clonotype. This chain joins TRBV29-1 and TRBJ1-1; D uncertain. With 8 bases removed from V and 4 bases from J, the gap between germline ends came to 17 bases. CDR1 SQVTM and CDR2 ANQGSEA come from the germline V gene. The CDR3 runs to 13 residues. The CDR3 spells CSSLQAVGTEAFF. As DNA, the CDR3 is TGCAGCTCACTGCAAGCGGTGGGCACTGAAGCTTTCTTT.

This clonotype was counted a few times. The chain has TRBV25-1 and TRBJ2-3, with 9 bases fitting TRBD2. V lost 3 bases and J lost 3; bases outside the gene matches: 4. CDR1 and CDR2 (germline): MGHDK, SYGVNS. CDR3 size: 15 residues. The CDR3 sequence is CASSEGAGGTDTQYF. As DNA, the CDR3 is TGTGCCAGCAGTGAGGGCGCGGGAGGGACAGATACGCAGTATTTT.

This clonotype was counted many times. The genes are TRBV4-2 and TRBJ2-3, with D unresolved. The CDR3 contains 13 residues. CDR1 and CDR2 (germline): LGHNA, YNFKEQ. The V end was cut by 4 bases, the J end by 8 bases, with 13 bases between. CDR3: CASSPDPYGTQYF. As DNA, the CDR3 is TGTGCCAGCAGCCCTGACCCCTACGGTACGCAGTATTTT.

The gene calls are TRBV4-2 and TRBJ2-3; 9 positions agree with TRBD1. This CDR3 has 15 residues. CDR1 and CDR2 from the germline V gene are LGHNA and YNFKEQ. The trim removed 3 bases at V and 5 bases at J, leaving 6 bases unmatched. This CDR3 reads CASSHPDRGIDTQYF. As DNA, the CDR3 is TGTGCCAGCAGCCATCCGGACAGGGGAATAGATACGCAGTATTTT.

This clonotype was detected only a few times. V gene TRBV20-1 combines with J gene TRBJ1-2, with D hard to call. Germline-derived CDR1 and CDR2 are DFQATT and SNEGSKA (reference sequence). This CDR3 has 10 amino acids. The CDR3 region is CQVANYGYTF. For the CDR3, the DNA is TGCCAAGTTGCTAACTATGGCTACACCTTC.

The chain recombines TRBV4-3 with TRBJ1-2, with D tentatively TRBD1 (6 bases). Germline CDR1 and CDR2: LGHNA and YSLEER. The CDR3 is 14 residues long. The V gene lost 1 base and the J gene lost 8 bases, with 14 bases spanning the gap. The CDR3, as DNA: TGCGCCAGCAGCCAAGTTCAGGGGCGAGGGGGCTACACCTTC. This encodes CASSQVQGRGGYTF.

This clonotype was found many times. The chain uses TRBV27 and TRBJ1-2; D is unresolved. V lost 3 bases, J lost 8 bases, and 16 bases lay in between. CDR1 is MNHEY and CDR2 is SMNVEV in the germline V gene (reference sequence). This CDR3 is 14 amino acids long. CDR3 protein: CASSLMGALGGYTF. The CDR3 bases are TGTGCCAGCAGTTTGATGGGAGCCCTTGGGGGCTACACCTTC.

In this sample, this clonotype turned up many times. The V call is TRBV5-1, the J call TRBJ1-2; TRBD1 matches 7 bases. The CDR3 contains 14 residues. Germline-derived CDR1 and CDR2 are SGHRS and YFSETQ. Trimming at V came to 3 bases and at J to 2 bases, leaving 4 bases not matched to a gene. The CDR3: CASSSLTGNYGYTF. In nucleotides, the CDR3 is TGCGCCAGCAGCTCGTTGACAGGGAACTATGGCTACACCTTC.

V and J are TRBV20-1 and TRBJ2-2; possibly TRBD1 for D (5 bases). This CDR3 region has 13 residues. CDR1 is DFQATT, CDR2 SNEGSKA, per germline (reference sequence). Trimming left V 6 bases short and J 7 bases short, with 15 bases between. The chain's CDR3 is CSAPDIAHGELFF. The CDR3 DNA reads as TGCAGTGCCCCGGACATTGCTCACGGGGAGCTGTTTTTT.

As DNA, the CDR3 is TGTGCCAGCAGCTGGGGACTAGCGGGAGTCAATGAGCAGTTCTTC. This codes for CASSWGLAGVNEQFF. The chain employs TRBV5-5 and TRBJ2-1; 14 bases are shared with TRBD2. The CDR3 consists of 15 residues. V trimming: 3 bases; J trimming: 6 bases; junction bases outside the gene matches: 2. The germline V gene has CDR1 SGHKS and CDR2 YYEKEE (reference sequence). The complete variable domain, with remaining parts taken from reference TRBV5-5 and TRBJ2-1, reads DAGVTQSPTHLIKTRGQQVTLRCSPISGHKSVSWYQQVLGQGPQFIFQYYEKEERGRGNFPDRFSARQFPNYSSELNVNALLLGDSALYLCASSWGLAGVNEQFFGPGTRLTVL.

The chain couples TRBV29-1 to TRBJ2-5; D possibly uses TRBD1 or TRBD2 (6 bases each). Germline values: CDR1 SQVTM, CDR2 ANQGSEA. Trimming stripped 4 bases from V and 4 bases from J, with 13 bases between. The CDR3 consists of 13 residues. This CDR3 reads CSVGPGGGETQYF. CDR3 bases: TGCAGCGTTGGGCCCGGGGGCGGAGAGACCCAGTACTTC.

This clonotype was counted a few times. CDR3 bases: TGTGCCAGCAGTGAAGTTAACATCGGCGAGCAGTACTTC. Translated: CASSEVNIGEQYF. This rearrangement joins TRBV6-1 to TRBJ2-7; D gene ambiguous. The ends were cut back, 1 base at V and 6 bases at J, with 10 bases in the middle. From germline, CDR1 is MNHNS and CDR2 SASEGT. The CDR3 sequence is 13 residues long.

In this sample, this clonotype turned up many times. The chain employs TRBV20-1 and TRBJ2-5, with 7 positions matching TRBD2. V shed 1 base, J shed 5 bases, and the junction held 7 bases outside the gene matches. CDR3 size: 14 residues. Germline V gene data show CDR1 as DFQATT and CDR2 as SNEGSKA (reference sequence). CDR3 sequence reads: CSARVGGRPETQYF. The DNA of the CDR3 is TGCAGTGCTAGAGTCGGGGGGAGGCCCGAGACCCAGTACTTC.